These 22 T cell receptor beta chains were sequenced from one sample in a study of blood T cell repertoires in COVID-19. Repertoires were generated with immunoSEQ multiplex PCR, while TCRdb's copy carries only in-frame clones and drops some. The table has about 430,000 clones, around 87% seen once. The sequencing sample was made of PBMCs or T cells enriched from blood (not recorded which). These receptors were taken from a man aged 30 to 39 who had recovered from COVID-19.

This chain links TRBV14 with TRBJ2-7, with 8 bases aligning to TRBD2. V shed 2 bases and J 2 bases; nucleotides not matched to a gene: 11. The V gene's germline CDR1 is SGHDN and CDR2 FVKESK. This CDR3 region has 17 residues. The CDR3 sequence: CASSQFGVSGATYEQYF. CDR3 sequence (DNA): TGTGCCAGCAGCCAATTTGGGGTTAGCGGGGCAACCTACGAGCAGTACTTC. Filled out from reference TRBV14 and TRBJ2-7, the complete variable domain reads EAGVTQFPSHSVIEKGQTVTLRCDPISGHDNLYWYRRVMGKEIKFLLHFVKESKQDESGMPNNRFLAERTGGTYSTLKVQPAELEDSGVYFCASSQFGVSGATYEQYFGPGTRLTVT.

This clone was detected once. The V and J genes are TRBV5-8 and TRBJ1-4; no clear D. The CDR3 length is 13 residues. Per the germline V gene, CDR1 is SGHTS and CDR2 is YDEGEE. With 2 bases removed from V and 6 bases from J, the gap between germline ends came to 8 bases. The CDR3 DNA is TGTGCCAGCAGCTTTACCCGGGATGAAAAACTGTTTTTT. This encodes CASSFTRDEKLFF.

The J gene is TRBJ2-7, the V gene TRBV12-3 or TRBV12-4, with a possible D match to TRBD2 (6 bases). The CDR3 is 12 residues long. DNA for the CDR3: TGTGCTACCTCTACGGGAGAAGGCGAGCAGTACTTC. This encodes CATSTGEGEQYF.

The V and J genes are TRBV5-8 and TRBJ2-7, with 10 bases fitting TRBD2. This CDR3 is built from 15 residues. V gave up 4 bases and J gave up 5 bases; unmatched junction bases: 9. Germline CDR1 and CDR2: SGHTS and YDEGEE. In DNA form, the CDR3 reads TGTGCCAGCAGCGATCTAGCGGGAGAGCCAAACGAGCAGTACTTC. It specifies CASSDLAGEPNEQYF.

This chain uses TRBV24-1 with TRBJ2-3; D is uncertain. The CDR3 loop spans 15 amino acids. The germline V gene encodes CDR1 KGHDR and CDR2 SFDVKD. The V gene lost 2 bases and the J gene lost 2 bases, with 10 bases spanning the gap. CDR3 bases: TGTGCCACCAGTGATTACTCGTCCGACACAGATACGCAGTATTTT. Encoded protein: CATSDYSSDTDTQYF.

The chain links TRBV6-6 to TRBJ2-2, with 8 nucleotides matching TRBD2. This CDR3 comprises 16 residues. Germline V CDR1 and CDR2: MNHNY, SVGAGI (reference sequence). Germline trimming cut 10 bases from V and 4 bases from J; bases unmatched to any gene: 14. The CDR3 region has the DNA TGTGCCACCGACAACCGGGGGGGAGTGGCCACCGGGGAGCTGTTTTTT. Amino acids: CATDNRGGVATGELFF.

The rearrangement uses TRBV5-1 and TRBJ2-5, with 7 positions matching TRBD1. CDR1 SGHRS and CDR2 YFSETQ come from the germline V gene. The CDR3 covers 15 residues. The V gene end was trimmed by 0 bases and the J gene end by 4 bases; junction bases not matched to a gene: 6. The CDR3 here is CASSLAGQGVETQYF. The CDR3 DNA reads TGCGCCAGCAGCTTGGCCGGGCAGGGGGTAGAGACCCAGTACTTC.

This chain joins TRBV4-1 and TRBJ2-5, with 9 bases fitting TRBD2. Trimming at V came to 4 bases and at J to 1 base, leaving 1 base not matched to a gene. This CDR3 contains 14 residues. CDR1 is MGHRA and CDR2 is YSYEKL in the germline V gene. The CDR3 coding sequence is TGCGCCAGCAGCCGAGCGGGGGGCCAAGAGACCCAGTACTTC. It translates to CASSRAGGQETQYF.

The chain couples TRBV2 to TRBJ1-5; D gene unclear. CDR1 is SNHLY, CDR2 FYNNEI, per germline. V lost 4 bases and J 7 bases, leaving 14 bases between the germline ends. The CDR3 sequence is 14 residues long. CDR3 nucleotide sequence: TGTGCCAGCAGTGTAATGGGAGGGAGACAGCCCCAGCATTTT. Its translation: CASSVMGGRQPQHF.

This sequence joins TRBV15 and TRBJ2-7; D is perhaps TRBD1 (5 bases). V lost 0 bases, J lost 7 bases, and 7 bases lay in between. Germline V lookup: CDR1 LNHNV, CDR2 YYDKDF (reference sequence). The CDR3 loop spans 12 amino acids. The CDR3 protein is CATSRDRAEQYF. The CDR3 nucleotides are TGTGCCACCAGCAGAGACAGGGCAGAGCAGTACTTC.

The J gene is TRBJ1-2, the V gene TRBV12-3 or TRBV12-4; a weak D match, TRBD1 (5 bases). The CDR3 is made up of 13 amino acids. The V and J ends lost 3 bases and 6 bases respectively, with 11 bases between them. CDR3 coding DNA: TGTGCCAGCAGTTTTGAACAGGACGATGGCTACACCTTC. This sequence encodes CASSFEQDDGYTF.

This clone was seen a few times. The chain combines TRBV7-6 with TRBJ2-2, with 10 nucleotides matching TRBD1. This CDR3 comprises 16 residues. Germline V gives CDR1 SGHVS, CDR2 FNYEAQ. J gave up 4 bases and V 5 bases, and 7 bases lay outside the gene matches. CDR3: CASSASGTGATGELFF. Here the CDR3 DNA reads TGTGCCAGCAGCGCGTCCGGGACAGGGGCCACCGGGGAGCTGTTTTTT. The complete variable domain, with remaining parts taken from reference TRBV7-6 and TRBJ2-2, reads GAGVSQSPRYKVTKRGQDVALRCDPISGHVSLYWYRQALGQGPEFLTYFNYEAQQDKSGLPNDRFSAERPEGSISTLTIQRTEQRDSAMYRCASSASGTGATGELFFGEGSRLTVL.

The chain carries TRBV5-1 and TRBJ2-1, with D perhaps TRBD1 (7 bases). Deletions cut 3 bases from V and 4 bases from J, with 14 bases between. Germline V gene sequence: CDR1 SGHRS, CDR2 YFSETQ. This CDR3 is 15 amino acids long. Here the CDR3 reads CASSSGDSPYNEQFF. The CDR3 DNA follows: TGCGCCAGCAGCTCGGGGGACAGTCCATACAATGAGCAGTTCTTC.

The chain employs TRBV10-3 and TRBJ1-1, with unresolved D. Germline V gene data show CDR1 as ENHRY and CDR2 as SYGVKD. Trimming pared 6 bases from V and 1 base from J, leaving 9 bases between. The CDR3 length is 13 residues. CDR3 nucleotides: TGTGCCATCAGGACTCCAGCGAACACTGAAGCTTTCTTT. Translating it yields CAIRTPANTEAFF.

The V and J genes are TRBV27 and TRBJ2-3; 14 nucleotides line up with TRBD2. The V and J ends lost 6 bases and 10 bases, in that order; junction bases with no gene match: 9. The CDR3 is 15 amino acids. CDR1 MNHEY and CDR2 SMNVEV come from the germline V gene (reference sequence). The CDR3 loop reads CASSEGTSGSRAQYF. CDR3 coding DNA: TGTGCCAGCAGCGAGGGGACTAGCGGGAGTAGGGCGCAGTATTTT.

CDR3 sequence (DNA): TGTGCCAGCAGCCAAGTCGCGACTAGCGGGATGATCGGGGAGCTGTTTTTT. Translation gives CASSQVATSGMIGELFF. J is TRBJ2-2 and V is TRBV4-2; 11 nucleotides match TRBD2. This CDR3 spans 17 amino acids. The trim removed 1 base at V and 7 bases at J, leaving 8 bases unmatched. Germline CDR1 is LGHNA and CDR2 is YNFKEQ.

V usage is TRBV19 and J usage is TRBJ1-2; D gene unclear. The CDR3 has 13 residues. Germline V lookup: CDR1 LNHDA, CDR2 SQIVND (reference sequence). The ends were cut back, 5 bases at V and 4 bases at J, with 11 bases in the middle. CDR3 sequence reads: CASSLSSGYGYTF. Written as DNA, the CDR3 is TGTGCCAGTAGTCTCTCTTCCGGCTATGGCTACACCTTC. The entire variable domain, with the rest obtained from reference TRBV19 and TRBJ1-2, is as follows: DGGITQSPKYLFRKEGQNVTLSCEQNLNHDAMYWYRQDPGQGLRLIYYSQIVNDFQKGDIAEGYSVSREKKESFPLTVTSAQKNPTAFYLCASSLSSGYGYTFGSGTRLTVV.

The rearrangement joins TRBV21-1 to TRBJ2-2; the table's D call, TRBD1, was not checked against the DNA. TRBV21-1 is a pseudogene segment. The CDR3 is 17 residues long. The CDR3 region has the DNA TGTGCCAGCAGCAAAAAAAGAGACAGGGAGAACACCGGGGAGCTGTTTTTT. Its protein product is CASSKKRDRENTGELFF.

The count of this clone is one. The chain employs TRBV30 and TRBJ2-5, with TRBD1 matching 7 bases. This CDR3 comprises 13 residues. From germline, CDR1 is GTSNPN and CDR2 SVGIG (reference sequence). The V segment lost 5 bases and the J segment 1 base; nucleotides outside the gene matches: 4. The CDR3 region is CAWDRVFQETQYF. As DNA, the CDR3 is TGTGCCTGGGACAGGGTGTTCCAAGAGACCCAGTACTTC.

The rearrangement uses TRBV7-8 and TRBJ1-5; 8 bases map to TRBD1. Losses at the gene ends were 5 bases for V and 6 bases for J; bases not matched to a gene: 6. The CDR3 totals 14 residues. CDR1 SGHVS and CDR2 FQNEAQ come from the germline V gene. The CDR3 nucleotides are TGTGCCAGCAGCACCGCGACAGGGGTTCAGCCCCAGCATTTT. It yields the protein CASSTATGVQPQHF.

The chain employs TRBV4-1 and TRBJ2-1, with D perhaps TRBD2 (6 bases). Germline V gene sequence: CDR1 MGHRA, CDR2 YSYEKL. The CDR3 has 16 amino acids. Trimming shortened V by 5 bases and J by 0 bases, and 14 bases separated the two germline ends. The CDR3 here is CASSSGEDHSYNEQFF. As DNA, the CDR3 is TGCGCCAGCAGCTCGGGGGAGGACCACTCCTACAATGAGCAGTTCTTC.

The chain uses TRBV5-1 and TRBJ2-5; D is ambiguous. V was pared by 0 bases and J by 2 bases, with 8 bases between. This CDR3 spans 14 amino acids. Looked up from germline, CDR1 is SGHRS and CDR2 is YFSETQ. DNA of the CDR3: TGCGCCAGCAGCTTGGGGGCTATACAAGAGACCCAGTACTTC. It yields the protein CASSLGAIQETQYF. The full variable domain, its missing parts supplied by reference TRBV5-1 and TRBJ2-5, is KAGVTQTPRYLIKTRGQQVTLSCSPISGHRSVSWYQQTPGQGLQFLFEYFSETQRNKGNFPGRFSGRQFSNSRSEMNVSTLELGDSALYLCASSLGAIQETQYFGPGTRLLVL.